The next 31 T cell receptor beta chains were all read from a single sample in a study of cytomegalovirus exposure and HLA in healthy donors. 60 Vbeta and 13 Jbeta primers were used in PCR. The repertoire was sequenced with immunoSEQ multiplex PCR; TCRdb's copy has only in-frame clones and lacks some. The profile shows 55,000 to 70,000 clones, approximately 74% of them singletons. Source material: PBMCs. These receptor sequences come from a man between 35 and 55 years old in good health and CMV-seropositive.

The CDR3: CASSRRTTANYEQYF. The CDR3 nucleotides are TGTGCCAGCTCACGCCGAACGACAGCGAACTACGAGCAGTACTTC. The chain has TRBV18 and TRBJ2-7; a possible D gene is TRBD1 (5 bases). Trimming pared 4 bases from V and 3 bases from J, leaving 16 bases between. Germline-derived CDR1 and CDR2 are KGHSH and LQKENI. The CDR3 loop spans 15 amino acids.

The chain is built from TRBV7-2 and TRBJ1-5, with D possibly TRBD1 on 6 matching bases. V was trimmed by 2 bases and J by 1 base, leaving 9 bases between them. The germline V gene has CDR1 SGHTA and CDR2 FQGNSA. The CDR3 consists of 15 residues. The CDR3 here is CASSLRTGSNQPQHF. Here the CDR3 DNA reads TGTGCCAGCAGCTTACGAACAGGGAGCAATCAGCCCCAGCATTTT.

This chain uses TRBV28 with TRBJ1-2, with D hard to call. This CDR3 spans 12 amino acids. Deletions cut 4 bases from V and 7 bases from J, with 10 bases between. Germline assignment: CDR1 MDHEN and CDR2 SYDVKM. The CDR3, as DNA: TGTGCCAGCAGTTCTTCCCCGGGTGGCTACACCTTC. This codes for CASSSSPGGYTF.

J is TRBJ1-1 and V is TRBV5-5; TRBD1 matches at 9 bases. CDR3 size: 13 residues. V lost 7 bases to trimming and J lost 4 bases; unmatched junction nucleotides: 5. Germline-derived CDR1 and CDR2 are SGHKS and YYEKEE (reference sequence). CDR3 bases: TGTGCCAGCGGAACACAGGGGGCCACTGAAGCTTTCTTT. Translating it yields CASGTQGATEAFF. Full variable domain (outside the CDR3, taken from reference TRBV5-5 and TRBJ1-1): DAGVTQSPTHLIKTRGQQVTLRCSPISGHKSVSWYQQVLGQGPQFIFQYYEKEERGRGNFPDRFSARQFPNYSSELNVNALLLGDSALYLCASGTQGATEAFFGQGTRLTVV.

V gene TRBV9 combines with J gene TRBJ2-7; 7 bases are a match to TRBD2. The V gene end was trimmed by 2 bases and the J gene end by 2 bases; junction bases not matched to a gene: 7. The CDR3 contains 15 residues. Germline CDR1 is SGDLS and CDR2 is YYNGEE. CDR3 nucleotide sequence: TGTGCCAGCAGCGTGGGGCTAGCGGAGGCCTACGAGCAGTACTTC. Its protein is CASSVGLAEAYEQYF. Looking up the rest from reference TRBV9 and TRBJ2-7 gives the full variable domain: DSGVTQTPKHLITATGQRVTLRCSPRSGDLSVYWYQQSLDQGLQFLIQYYNGEERAKGNILERFSAQQFPDLHSELNLSSLELGDSALYFCASSVGLAEAYEQYFGPGTRLTVT.

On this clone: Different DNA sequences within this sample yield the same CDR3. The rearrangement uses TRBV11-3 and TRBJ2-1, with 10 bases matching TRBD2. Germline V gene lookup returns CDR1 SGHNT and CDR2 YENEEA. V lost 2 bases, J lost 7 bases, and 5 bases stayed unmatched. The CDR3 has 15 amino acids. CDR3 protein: CASSLQGLASNEQFF. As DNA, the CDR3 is TGTGCCAGCAGCTTACAGGGACTAGCGTCAAATGAGCAGTTCTTC.

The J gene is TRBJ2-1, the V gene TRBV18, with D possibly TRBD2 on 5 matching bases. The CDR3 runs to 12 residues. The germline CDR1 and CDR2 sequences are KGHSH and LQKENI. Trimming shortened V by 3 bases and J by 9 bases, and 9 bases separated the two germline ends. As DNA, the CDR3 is TGTGCCAGCTCACCGGACTCTTCTGAGCAGTTCTTC. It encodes CASSPDSSEQFF.

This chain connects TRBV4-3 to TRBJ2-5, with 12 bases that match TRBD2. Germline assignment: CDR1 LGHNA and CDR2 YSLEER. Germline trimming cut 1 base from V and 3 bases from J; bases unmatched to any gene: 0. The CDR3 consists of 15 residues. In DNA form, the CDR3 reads TGCGCCAGCAGCCAAGGGACTAGCGGGAAAGAGACCCAGTACTTC. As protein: CASSQGTSGKETQYF.

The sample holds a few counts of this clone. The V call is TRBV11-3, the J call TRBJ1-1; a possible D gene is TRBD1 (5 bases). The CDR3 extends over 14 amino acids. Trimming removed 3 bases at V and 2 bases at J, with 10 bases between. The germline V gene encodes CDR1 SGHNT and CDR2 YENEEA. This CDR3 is CASSLDTYNTEAFF. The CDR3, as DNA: TGTGCCAGCAGCTTGGACACTTATAACACTGAAGCTTTCTTT.

The CDR3 DNA sequence: TGCGCCAGCAGCCAAGATCGGGGGTCTGAGCAGTTCTTC. Amino acids: CASSQDRGSEQFF. This chain joins TRBV4-3 and TRBJ2-1; perhaps TRBD2 as D (6 bases). There are 13 residues in the CDR3. V dropped 0 bases and J dropped 9 bases, with 9 bases sitting between them. Germline V gene sequence: CDR1 LGHNA, CDR2 YSLEER.

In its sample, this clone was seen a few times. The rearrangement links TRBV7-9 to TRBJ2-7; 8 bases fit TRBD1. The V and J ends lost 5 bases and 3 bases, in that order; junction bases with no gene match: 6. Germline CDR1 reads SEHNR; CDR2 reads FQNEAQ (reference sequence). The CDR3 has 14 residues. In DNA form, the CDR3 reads TGTGCCAGCAGCCGGGGACAGGACCTCTACGAGCAGTACTTC. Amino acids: CASSRGQDLYEQYF.

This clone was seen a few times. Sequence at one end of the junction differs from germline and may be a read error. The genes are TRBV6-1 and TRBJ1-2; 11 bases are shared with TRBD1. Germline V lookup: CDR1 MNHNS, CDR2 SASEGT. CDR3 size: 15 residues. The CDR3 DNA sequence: TGTGCCATCAGTGAAGGGACAGGGGGGAACTATGGCTACACCTTC. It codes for CAISEGTGGNYGYTF.

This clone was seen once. Here the CDR3 DNA reads TGTGCCTGGAGTGTACTAGCGGGGGCCTACAATGAGCAGTTCTTC. This translates into CAWSVLAGAYNEQFF. V and J are TRBV30 and TRBJ2-1, with TRBD2 matching over 11 bases. Germline V CDR1 and CDR2: GTSNPN, SVGIG (reference sequence). V was clipped by 0 bases and J by 2 bases; unmatched bases: 0. The CDR3 extends over 15 amino acids.

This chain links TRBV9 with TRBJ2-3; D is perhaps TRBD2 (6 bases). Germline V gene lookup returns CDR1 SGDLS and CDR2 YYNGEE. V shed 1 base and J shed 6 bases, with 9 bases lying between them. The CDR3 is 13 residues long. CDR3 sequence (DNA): TGTGCCAGCAGCGTATCGAGCGGGGATACGCAGTATTTT. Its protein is CASSVSSGDTQYF. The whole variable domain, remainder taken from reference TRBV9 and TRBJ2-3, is DSGVTQTPKHLITATGQRVTLRCSPRSGDLSVYWYQQSLDQGLQFLIQYYNGEERAKGNILERFSAQQFPDLHSELNLSSLELGDSALYFCASSVSSGDTQYFGPGTRLTVL.

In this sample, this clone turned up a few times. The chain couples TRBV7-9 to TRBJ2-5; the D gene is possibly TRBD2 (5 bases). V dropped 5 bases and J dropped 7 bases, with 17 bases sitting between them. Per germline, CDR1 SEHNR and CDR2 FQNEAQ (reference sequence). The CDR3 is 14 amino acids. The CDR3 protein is CASSRGGEPGTQYF. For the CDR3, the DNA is TGTGCCAGCAGCAGAGGAGGAGAACCTGGGACCCAGTACTTC.

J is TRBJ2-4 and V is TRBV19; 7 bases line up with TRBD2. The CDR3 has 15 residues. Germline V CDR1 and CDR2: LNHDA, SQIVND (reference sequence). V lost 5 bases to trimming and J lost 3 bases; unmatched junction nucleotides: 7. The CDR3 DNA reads TGTGCCAGTAGTCTTTGGGACTACAACAAAAACATTCAGTACTTC. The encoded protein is CASSLWDYNKNIQYF.

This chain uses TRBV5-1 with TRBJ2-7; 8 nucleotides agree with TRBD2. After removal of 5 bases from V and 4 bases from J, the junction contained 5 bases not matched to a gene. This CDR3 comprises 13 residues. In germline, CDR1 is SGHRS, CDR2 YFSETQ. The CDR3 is CASRSTGGYEQYF. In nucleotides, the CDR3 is TGCGCCAGCAGATCAACGGGGGGGTACGAGCAGTACTTC.

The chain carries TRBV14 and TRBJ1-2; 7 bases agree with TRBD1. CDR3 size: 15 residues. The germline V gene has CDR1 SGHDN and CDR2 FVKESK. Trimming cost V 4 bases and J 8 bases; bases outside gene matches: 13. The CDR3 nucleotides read TGTGCCAGCAGCCGCCGAGACAGGGCCAGGAGCGGCTACACCTTC. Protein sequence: CASSRRDRARSGYTF.

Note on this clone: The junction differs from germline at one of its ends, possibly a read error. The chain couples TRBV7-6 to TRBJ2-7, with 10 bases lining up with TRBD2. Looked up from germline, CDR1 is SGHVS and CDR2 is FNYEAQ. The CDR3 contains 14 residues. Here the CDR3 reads CASSLAGGPYEQYF. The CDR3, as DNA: TGTGCCAGCAGTTTAGCGGGAGGCCCCTACGAGCAGTACTTC.

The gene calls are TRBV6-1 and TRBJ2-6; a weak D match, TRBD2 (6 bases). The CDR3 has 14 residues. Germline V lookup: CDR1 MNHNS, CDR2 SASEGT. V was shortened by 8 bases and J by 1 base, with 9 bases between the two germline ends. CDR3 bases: TGTGCCAGCCGGGGAGGTTCTGGGGCCAACGTCCTGACTTTC. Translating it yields CASRGGSGANVLTF.

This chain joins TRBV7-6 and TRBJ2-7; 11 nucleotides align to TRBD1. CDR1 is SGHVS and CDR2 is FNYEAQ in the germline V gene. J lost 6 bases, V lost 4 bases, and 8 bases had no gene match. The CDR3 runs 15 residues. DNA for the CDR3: TGTGCCAGCAGCTCCGGGGACAGGGGGGTTGGCGAGCAGTACTTC. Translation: CASSSGDRGVGEQYF.

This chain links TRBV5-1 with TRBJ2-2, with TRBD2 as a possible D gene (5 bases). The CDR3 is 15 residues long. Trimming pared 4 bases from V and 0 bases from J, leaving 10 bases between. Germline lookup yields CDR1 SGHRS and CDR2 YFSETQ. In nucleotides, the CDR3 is TGCGCCAGCAGCCACAGACTAACGAACACCGGGGAGCTGTTTTTT. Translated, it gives CASSHRLTNTGELFF.

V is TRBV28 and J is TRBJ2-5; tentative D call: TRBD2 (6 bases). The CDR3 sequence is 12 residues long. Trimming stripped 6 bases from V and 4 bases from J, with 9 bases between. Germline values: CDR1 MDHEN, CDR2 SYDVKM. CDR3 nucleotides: TGTGCCAGCAGCCAACTAGCAGAGACCCAGTACTTC. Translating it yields CASSQLAETQYF.

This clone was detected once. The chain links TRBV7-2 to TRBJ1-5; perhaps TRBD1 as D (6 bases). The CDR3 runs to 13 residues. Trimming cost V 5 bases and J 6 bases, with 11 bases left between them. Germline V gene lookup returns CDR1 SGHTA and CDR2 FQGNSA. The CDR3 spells CASSLNRVQPQHF. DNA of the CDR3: TGTGCCAGCAGCCTCAACAGGGTTCAGCCCCAGCATTTT.

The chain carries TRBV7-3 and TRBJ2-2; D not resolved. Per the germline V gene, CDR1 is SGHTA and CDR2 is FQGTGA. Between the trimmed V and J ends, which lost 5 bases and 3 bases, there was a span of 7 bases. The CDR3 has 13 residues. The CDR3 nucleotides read TGTGCCAGCAGCCCCTCCTACACCGGGGAGCTGTTTTTT. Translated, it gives CASSPSYTGELFF.

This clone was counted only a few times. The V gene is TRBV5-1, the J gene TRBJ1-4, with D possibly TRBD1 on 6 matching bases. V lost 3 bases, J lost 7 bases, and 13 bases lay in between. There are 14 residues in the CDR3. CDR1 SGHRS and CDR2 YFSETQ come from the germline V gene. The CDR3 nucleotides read TGCGCCAGCAGCTCAGGGGAAAGGGGTGAAAAACTGTTTTTT. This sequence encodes CASSSGERGEKLFF. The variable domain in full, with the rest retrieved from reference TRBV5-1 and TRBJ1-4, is KAGVTQTPRYLIKTRGQQVTLSCSPISGHRSVSWYQQTPGQGLQFLFEYFSETQRNKGNFPGRFSGRQFSNSRSEMNVSTLELGDSALYLCASSSGERGEKLFFGSGTQLSVL.

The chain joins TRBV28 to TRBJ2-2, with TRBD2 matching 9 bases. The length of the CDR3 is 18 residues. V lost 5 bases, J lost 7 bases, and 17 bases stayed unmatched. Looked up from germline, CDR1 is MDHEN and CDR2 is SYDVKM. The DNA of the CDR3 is TGTGCCAGCAGTGCCCCTCCGGGGGGACTAGCCTTGCGCGGGGAGCTGTTTTTT. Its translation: CASSAPPGGLALRGELFF.

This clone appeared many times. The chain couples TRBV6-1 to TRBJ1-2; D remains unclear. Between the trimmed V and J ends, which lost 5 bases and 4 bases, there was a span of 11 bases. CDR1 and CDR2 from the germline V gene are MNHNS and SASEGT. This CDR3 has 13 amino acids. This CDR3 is CASSLEAAYGYTF. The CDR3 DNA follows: TGTGCCAGCAGTCTAGAGGCTGCCTATGGCTACACCTTC.

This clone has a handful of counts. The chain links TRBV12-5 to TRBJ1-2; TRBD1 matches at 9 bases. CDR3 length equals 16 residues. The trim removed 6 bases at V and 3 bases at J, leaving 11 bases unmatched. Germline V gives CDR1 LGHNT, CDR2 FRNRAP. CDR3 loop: CASGPSGTGLYYGYTF. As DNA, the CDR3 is TGTGCTAGTGGCCCCTCCGGGACAGGGTTATACTATGGCTACACCTTC.

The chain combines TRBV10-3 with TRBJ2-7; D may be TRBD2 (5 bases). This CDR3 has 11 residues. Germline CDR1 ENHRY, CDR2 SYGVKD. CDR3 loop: CASGSSYEQYF. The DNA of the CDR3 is TGTGCAAGCGGCAGCTCCTACGAGCAGTACTTC.

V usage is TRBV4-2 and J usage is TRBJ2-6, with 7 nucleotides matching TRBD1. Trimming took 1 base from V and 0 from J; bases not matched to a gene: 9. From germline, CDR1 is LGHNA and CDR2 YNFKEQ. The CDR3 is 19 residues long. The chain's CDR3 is CASSQVGDSEPSGANVLTF. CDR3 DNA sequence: TGTGCCAGCAGCCAAGTTGGGGACAGTGAACCCTCTGGGGCCAACGTCCTGACTTTC.